The clone carrying this T cell receptor (beta chain) came up many times. Its target is unknown. The CDR3 has 15 amino acids. In germline, CDR1 is MDHEN, CDR2 SYDVKM. Trimming took 1 base from V and 6 from J, leaving 13 bases between them. The source of the sample is a study of T cells in Graves' hyperthyroidism and ophthalmopathy. The study based diagnoses on clinical symptoms, serum thyroxine and TRAb, thyroid ultrasound and orbital computed tomography. RNA transcripts provided the source from which TCR beta CDR3 regions were amplified. Primed by the HTBI set, a first-round RT-PCR was run on the TCR CDR3. TCRdb itself ran the multiplex PCR reads through MiXCR, one entry per CDR3 protein. The sample comprises 700,000 or so distinct CDR3 sequences, about 14% of which are singletons, and approximately 12% rests with the top ten. Findings and caveats of the study: Most expanded thyroid clonotypes above 0.001 also appeared in blood.

This sequence originates from a woman aged 45 to 65 with Graves' ophthalmopathy. This chain joins TRBV28 and TRBJ1-5; D is perhaps TRBD1 (5 bases). The sample taken for sequencing was blood. CDR3: CASSLSNAGSQPQHF. Here the CDR3 DNA reads TGTGCCAGCAGTTTATCGAACGCAGGGTCTCAGCCCCAGCATTTT.